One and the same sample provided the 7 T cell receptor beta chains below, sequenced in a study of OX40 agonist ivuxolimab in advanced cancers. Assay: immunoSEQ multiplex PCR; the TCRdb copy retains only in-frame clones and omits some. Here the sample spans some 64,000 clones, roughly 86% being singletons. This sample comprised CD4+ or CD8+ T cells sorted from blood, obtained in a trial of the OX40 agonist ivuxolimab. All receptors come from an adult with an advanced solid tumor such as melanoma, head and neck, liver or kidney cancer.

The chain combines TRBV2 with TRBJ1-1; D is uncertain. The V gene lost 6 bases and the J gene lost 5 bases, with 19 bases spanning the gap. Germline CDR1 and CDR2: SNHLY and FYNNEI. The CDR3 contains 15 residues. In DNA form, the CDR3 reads TGTGCCAGCAGGAGGAGGGAGGGTGGGCCGACTGAAGCTTTCTTT. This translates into CASRRREGGPTEAFF.

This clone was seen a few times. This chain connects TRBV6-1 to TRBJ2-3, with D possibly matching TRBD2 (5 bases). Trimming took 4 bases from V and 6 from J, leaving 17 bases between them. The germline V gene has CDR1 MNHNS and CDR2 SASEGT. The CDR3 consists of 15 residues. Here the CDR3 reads CASSATGLFGDTQYF. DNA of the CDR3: TGTGCCAGCAGTGCCACTGGACTGTTCGGGGATACGCAGTATTTT.

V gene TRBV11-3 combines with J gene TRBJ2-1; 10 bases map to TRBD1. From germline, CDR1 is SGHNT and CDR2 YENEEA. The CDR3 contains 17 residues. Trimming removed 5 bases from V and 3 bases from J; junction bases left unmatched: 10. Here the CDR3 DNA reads TGTGCCAGCAGCGCAATATTTGGGACAGGGGACTACAATGAGCAGTTCTTC. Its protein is CASSAIFGTGDYNEQFF.

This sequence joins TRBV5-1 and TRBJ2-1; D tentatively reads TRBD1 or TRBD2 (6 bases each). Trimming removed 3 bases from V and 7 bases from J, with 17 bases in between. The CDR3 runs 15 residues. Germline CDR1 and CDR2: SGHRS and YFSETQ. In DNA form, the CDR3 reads TGCGCCAGCAGCTCCTTCGGGGGCCTAGAAAATGAGCAGTTCTTC. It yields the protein CASSSFGGLENEQFF.

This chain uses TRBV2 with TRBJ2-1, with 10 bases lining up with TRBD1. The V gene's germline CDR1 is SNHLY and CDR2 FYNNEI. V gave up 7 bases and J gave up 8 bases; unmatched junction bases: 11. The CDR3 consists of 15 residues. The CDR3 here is CASKLMGQGFHEQFF. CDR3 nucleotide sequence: TGTGCCAGCAAATTGATGGGACAGGGGTTTCATGAGCAGTTCTTC. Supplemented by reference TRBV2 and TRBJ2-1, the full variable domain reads EPEVTQTPSHQVTQMGQEVILRCVPISNHLYFYWYRQILGQKVEFLVSFYNNEISEKSEIFDDQFSVERPDGSNFTLKIRSTKLEDSAMYFCASKLMGQGFHEQFFGPGTRLTVL.

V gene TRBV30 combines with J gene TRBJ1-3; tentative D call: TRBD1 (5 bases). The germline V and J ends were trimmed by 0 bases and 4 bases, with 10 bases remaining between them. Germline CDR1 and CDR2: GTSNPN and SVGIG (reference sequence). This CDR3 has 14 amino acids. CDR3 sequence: CAWSVTGSGNTIYF. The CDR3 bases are TGTGCCTGGAGTGTAACAGGTTCGGGAAACACCATATATTTT.

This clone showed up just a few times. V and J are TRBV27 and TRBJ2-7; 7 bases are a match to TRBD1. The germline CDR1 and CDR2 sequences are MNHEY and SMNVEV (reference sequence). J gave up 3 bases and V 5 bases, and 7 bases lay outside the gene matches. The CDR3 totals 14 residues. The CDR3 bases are TGTGCCAGCAGTCTCCGGGACAGATACTACGAGCAGTACTTC. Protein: CASSLRDRYYEQYF.